A selection of T cell receptor beta chains follows, all from one sample in a study of blood T cell repertoires in COVID-19. TCRdb's copy holds only in-frame clones and misses some; the assay was immunoSEQ multiplex PCR. The repertoire consists of about 210,000 clones, with 82% occurring once and the leading ten covering around 7.8%. Sample: peripheral blood. The receptors stem from a woman aged 60-70 years with COVID-19, enrolled during active disease. Each CDR3 is given with its conserved first and last residue. The D gene is left open where the match is weak. For some rows the clone size is stated as once, few or many, or as a class when expanded; others skip it.

j_call	d_call	v_call	clone_size	cdr3_aa	cdr3_nt
TRBJ1-2	TRBD1	TRBV15	.	CATSRDWDRGHYGYTF	TGTGCCACCAGCAGAGATTGGGACAGGGGGCACTATGGCTACACCTTC
TRBJ1-1	TRBD1	TRBV6-5	few	CASSLDRAAEAFF	TGTGCCAGCAGTTTGGACAGGGCGGCTGAAGCTTTCTTT
TRBJ1-1	TRBD1	TRBV10-2	.	CASRQGGRTEAFF	TGCGCCAGCCGGCAGGGGGGCAGAACTGAAGCTTTCTTT
TRBJ2-7	TRBD1	TRBV27	.	CASSFSSGQYEQYF	TGTGCCAGCAGTTTTTCTTCGGGACAGTACGAGCAGTACTTC
TRBJ2-2	TRBD1	TRBV19	.	CACHRGQGTGELFF	TGTGCCTGCCATAGGGGACAGGGGACCGGGGAGCTGTTTTTT
TRBJ2-1	.	TRBV14	once	CASSQFYGSEQFF	TGTGCCAGCAGCCAATTTTACGGGTCAGAGCAGTTCTTC
TRBJ2-5	.	TRBV5-6	once	CASSFDRETQYF	TGTGCCAGCAGCTTTGATCGGGAGACCCAGTACTTC
TRBJ1-1	TRBD1	TRBV7-9	.	CASSLQGGNTEAFF	TGTGCCAGCAGCTTACAGGGGGGGAACACTGAAGCTTTCTTT
TRBJ1-5	TRBD1	TRBV7-2	.	CASRRTGGSQPQHF	TGTGCCAGCAGGCGTACAGGGGGAAGTCAGCCCCAGCATTTT
TRBJ2-1	TRBD1	TRBV3-1/TRBV3-2	.	CASSQLQRGQPTYNEQFF	TGTGCCAGCAGCCAATTACAACGGGGACAGCCAACCTACAATGAGCAGTTCTTC
TRBJ2-1	.	TRBV5-4	once	CASSAGPSSYNEQFF	TGTGCCAGCAGCGCGGGACCGAGCTCCTACAATGAGCAGTTCTTC
TRBJ2-2	TRBD2	TRBV9	.	CASSVASTSGAKLFF	TGTGCCAGCAGCGTAGCATCGACTAGCGGGGCGAAGCTGTTTTTT
TRBJ2-5	TRBD1	TRBV10-3	.	CAIRGTGPQETQYF	TGTGCCATTCGCGGGACAGGGCCCCAAGAGACCCAGTACTTC
TRBJ2-2	TRBD2	TRBV6-5	once	CASSLGTSGGTGELFF	TGTGCCAGCAGTTTGGGGACTAGCGGTGGCACCGGGGAGCTGTTTTTT
TRBJ1-2	TRBD1	TRBV25-1	.	CASARQGTLTIGGYTF	TGTGCCAGCGCGCGACAGGGAACTTTGACGATAGGTGGCTACACCTTC
TRBJ2-2	.	TRBV5-6	.	CASSYPGQNTGELFF	TGTGCCAGCAGCTACCCGGGACAGAACACCGGGGAGCTGTTTTTT
TRBJ1-3	.	TRBV10-1	.	CASSDPGLDSGNTIYF	TGCGCCAGCAGTGATCCTGGACTGGACTCTGGAAACACCATATATTTT
TRBJ2-2	.	TRBV3-1/TRBV3-2	.	CASSPNDWTGELFF	TGTGCCAGCAGCCCCAACGACTGGACCGGGGAGCTGTTTTTT
TRBJ2-7	TRBD1	TRBV4-2	.	CASSQGQGAPTYEQYF	TGTGCCAGCAGCCAGGGTCAGGGGGCCCCAACTTACGAGCAGTACTTC
TRBJ2-5	.	TRBV5-5	.	CASSLFWLSSEETQYF	TGTGCCAGCAGCTTGTTTTGGTTGAGCAGCGAAGAGACCCAGTACTTC
TRBJ2-2	.	TRBV6-5	.	CASSLNRENTGELFF	TGTGCCAGCAGTCTGAATCGGGAGAACACCGGGGAGCTGTTTTTT
TRBJ1-2	.	TRBV2	few	CASSSTSHRDYGYTF	TGTGCCAGCAGTTCCACGTCCCATCGGGACTATGGCTACACCTTC
TRBJ1-1	TRBD1	TRBV6-8	.	CASSYPLSRGTGEWTEAFF	TGTGCCAGCAGTTACCCATTATCGAGGGGGACAGGGGAATGGACTGAAGCTTTCTTT
TRBJ1-2	.	TRBV7-9	.	CASSFEANHYGYTF	TGTGCCAGCAGCTTTGAAGCGAATCACTATGGCTACACCTTC
TRBJ1-1	TRBD1	TRBV5-1	.	CASSSSPQGTNTEAFF	TGCGCCAGCAGCTCCTCCCCACAGGGGACGAACACTGAAGCTTTCTTT
TRBJ1-3	.	TRBV28	.	CASSYGGGRNTIYF	TGTGCCAGCAGCTATGGGGGGGGGCGAAACACCATATATTTT
TRBJ1-2	.	TRBV18	.	CASSQIQGRLANYGYTF	TGTGCCAGCTCACAAATACAGGGTCGATTGGCTAACTATGGCTACACCTTC
TRBJ2-7	.	TRBV5-4	.	CASSRQVMGTYEQYF	TGTGCCAGCAGCAGACAGGTGATGGGGACCTACGAGCAGTACTTC
TRBJ2-2	.	TRBV25-1	few	CASSDTYRATGELFF	TGTGCCAGCAGTGACACTTACAGGGCGACCGGGGAGCTGTTTTTT
TRBJ1-2	TRBD1	TRBV19	.	CASSRTRRDRKDHNYGYTF	TGTGCCAGTAGTCGAACCCGCCGGGACAGAAAAGATCATAACTATGGCTACACCTTC
TRBJ2-1	.	TRBV4-3	.	CASSQALRNNEQFF	TGCGCCAGCAGCCAAGCCCTAAGAAACAATGAGCAGTTCTTC
TRBJ1-5	.	TRBV21-1	.	CASKGPRDKGNQPQHF	TGTGCCAGCAAAGGGCCGCGGGATAAGGGCAATCAGCCCCAGCATTTT
TRBJ2-2	TRBD1	TRBV15	once	CATSRDRRGTGELFF	TGTGCCACCAGCAGGGACAGGCGCGGCACCGGGGAGCTGTTTTTT
TRBJ1-4	TRBD1	TRBV7-9	.	CASSSGQTPEKLFF	TGTGCCAGCAGCTCGGGACAGACCCCCGAAAAACTGTTTTTT